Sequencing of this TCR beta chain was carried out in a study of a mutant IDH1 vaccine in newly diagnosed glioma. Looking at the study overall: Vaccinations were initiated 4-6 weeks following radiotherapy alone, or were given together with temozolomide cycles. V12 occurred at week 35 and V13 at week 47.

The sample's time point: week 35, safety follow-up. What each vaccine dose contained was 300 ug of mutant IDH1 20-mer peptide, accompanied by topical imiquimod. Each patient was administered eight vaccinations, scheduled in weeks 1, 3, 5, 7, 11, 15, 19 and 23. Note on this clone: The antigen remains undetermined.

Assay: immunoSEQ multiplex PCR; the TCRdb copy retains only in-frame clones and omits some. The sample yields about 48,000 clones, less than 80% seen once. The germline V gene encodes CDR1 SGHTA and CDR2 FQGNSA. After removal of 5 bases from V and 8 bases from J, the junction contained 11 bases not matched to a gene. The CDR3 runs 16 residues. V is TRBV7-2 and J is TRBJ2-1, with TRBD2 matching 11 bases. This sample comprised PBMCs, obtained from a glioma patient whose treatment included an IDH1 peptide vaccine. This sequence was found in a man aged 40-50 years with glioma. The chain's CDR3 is CASSDSLAGGKYEQFF. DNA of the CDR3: TGTGCCAGCAGCGATAGTCTAGCGGGAGGAAAGTATGAGCAGTTCTTC.